The rows below give T cell receptor beta chains drawn from one sample of a study of shared T cell receptors in the human thymus. Profiled with immunoSEQ multiplex PCR; TCRdb holds only in-frame clones, not every one. The sample has 600,000 to 900,000 clones; 80% to 90% are singletons. These data also formed part of another study, on human thymus T cells.

The sequenced sample consisted of thymocytes. These receptor sequences come from a girl under three years old with a congenital heart defect. CDR3s include the opening cysteine and the closing phenylalanine or tryptophan. The D gene is left open where the match is weak. Size tells how often a clone was seen (once, few, many) or the class of an expanded clone, and some rows leave it out.

J: TRBJ1-2
size: .
D: .
V: TRBV13
CDR3: CASTPGADPIPEHYGYTF
DNA: TGTGCCAGCACCCCAGGGGCAGATCCAATCCCAGAACACTATGGCTACACCTTC

J: TRBJ1-3
size: .
D: .
V: TRBV5-1
CDR3: CASSSPRTADSGNTIYF
DNA: TGCGCCAGCAGCTCACCTCGGACAGCTGACTCTGGAAACACCATATATTTT

J: TRBJ1-2
size: .
D: TRBD1
V: TRBV5-1
CDR3: CASSLILPGTALNYGYTF
DNA: TGCGCCAGCAGCCTCATACTTCCCGGGACAGCACTTAACTATGGCTACACCTTC

J: TRBJ2-5
size: once
D: TRBD2
V: TRBV2
CDR3: CANLAGPEETQYF
DNA: TGTGCCAACTTAGCGGGCCCCGAGGAGACCCAGTACTTC

J: TRBJ1-1
size: .
D: TRBD1
V: TRBV28
CDR3: CASSCRDRAHGEAFF
DNA: TGTGCCAGCAGTTGCCGGGACAGAGCCCACGGGGAAGCTTTCTTT

J: TRBJ1-3
size: once
D: .
V: TRBV5-5
CDR3: CASSRIGNTIYF
DNA: TGTGCCAGCAGCCGTATTGGAAACACCATATATTTT

J: TRBJ2-2
size: .
D: TRBD1
V: TRBV4-1
CDR3: CASSPDRGAPANTGELFF
DNA: TGCGCCAGCAGCCCGGACAGGGGGGCTCCCGCGAACACCGGGGAGCTGTTTTTT

J: TRBJ1-3
size: .
D: .
V: TRBV2
CDR3: CASSEATRYLSGNTIYF
DNA: TGTGCCAGCAGTGAAGCGACTCGGTATCTCTCTGGAAACACCATATATTTT

J: TRBJ2-6
size: .
D: .
V: TRBV7-3
CDR3: CASSSATSARETNSGANVLTF
DNA: TGTGCCAGCAGCTCAGCCACATCAGCCCGGGAGACGAACTCTGGGGCCAACGTCCTGACTTTC

J: TRBJ2-7
size: .
D: .
V: TRBV6-5
CDR3: CASSPPGGHEQYF
DNA: TGTGCCAGCAGCCCCCCCGGGGGACACGAGCAGTACTTC

J: TRBJ2-7
size: .
D: .
V: TRBV28
CDR3: CASSFRTSNISYEQYF
DNA: TGTGCCAGCAGTTTCCGGACTTCAAATATATCCTACGAGCAGTACTTC

J: TRBJ2-5
size: .
D: TRBD1
V: TRBV5-4
CDR3: CASSSRSEGAGETQYF
DNA: TGTGCCAGCAGCTCAAGGAGCGAGGGGGCGGGAGAGACCCAGTACTTC

J: TRBJ1-5
size: .
D: .
V: TRBV5-8
CDR3: CASSQDSNQPQHF
DNA: TGTGCCAGCAGCCAGGACAGTAATCAGCCCCAGCATTTT

J: TRBJ1-6
size: .
D: .
V: TRBV6-6
CDR3: CASSLWRDYNSPLHF
DNA: TGTGCCAGCAGTCTCTGGAGGGATTATAATTCACCCCTCCACTTT

J: TRBJ1-2
size: once
D: .
V: TRBV28
CDR3: CASSGRSYGYTF
DNA: TGTGCCAGCTCTGGGCGCAGCTATGGCTACACCTTC

J: TRBJ1-2
size: .
D: TRBD1
V: TRBV28
CDR3: CASSLGTGAYASFYGYTF
DNA: TGTGCCAGCAGCCTAGGGACAGGAGCCTATGCTTCCTTTTATGGCTACACCTTC

J: TRBJ2-1
size: .
D: TRBD2
V: TRBV6-6
CDR3: CASSSPGTSFYNEQFF
DNA: TGTGCCAGCAGTTCCCCCGGGACTAGCTTCTACAATGAGCAGTTCTTC

J: TRBJ1-5
size: .
D: TRBD1
V: TRBV28
CDR3: CASRDRGYNQPQHF
DNA: TGTGCCAGCAGGGACAGGGGGTACAATCAGCCCCAGCATTTT

J: TRBJ2-4
size: .
D: .
V: TRBV6-4
CDR3: CASSDGQKNIQYF
DNA: TGTGCCAGCAGTGACGGCCAGAAAAACATTCAGTACTTC

J: TRBJ1-2
size: .
D: TRBD1
V: TRBV5-5
CDR3: CASNTPQGAGGYTF
DNA: TGTGCCAGCAACACCCCACAGGGGGCGGGTGGCTACACCTTC

J: TRBJ1-2
size: .
D: .
V: TRBV11-2
CDR3: CASRRRGDNPFYGYTF
DNA: TGTGCCAGCAGACGGAGAGGGGACAACCCCTTCTATGGCTACACCTTC

J: TRBJ2-1
size: .
D: TRBD2
V: TRBV4-2
CDR3: CASSQGGEPGLAIRNEQFF
DNA: TGTGCCAGCAGCCAAGGGGGCGAGCCGGGACTAGCGATTAGAAATGAGCAGTTCTTC

J: TRBJ1-1
size: .
D: .
V: TRBV5-1
CDR3: CASNIGGGEGSTEAFF
DNA: TGCGCCAGCAACATTGGTGGGGGGGAGGGAAGCACTGAAGCTTTCTTT

J: TRBJ1-6
size: .
D: TRBD1
V: TRBV27
CDR3: CASSSSAKGALRSPLHF
DNA: TGTGCCAGCAGTTCGAGCGCGAAGGGGGCACTTCGTTCACCCCTCCACTTT

J: TRBJ1-1
size: few
D: TRBD1
V: TRBV6-1
CDR3: CASILDRDCTEAFF
DNA: TGTGCCAGCATCCTGGACAGGGATTGCACTGAAGCTTTCTTT

J: TRBJ1-2
size: .
D: TRBD1
V: TRBV28
CDR3: CASSLSLLGDSFFYGYTF
DNA: TGTGCCAGCAGTTTATCCTTGCTGGGGGACAGCTTCTTCTATGGCTACACCTTC

J: TRBJ1-1
size: .
D: .
V: TRBV13
CDR3: CASSLKGSRGKDTEAFF
DNA: TGTGCCAGCAGCTTAAAAGGAAGTAGGGGAAAGGACACTGAAGCTTTCTTT

J: TRBJ1-1
size: .
D: .
V: TRBV6-1
CDR3: CASRRLLNTEAFF
DNA: TGTGCCAGCAGGCGTCTGCTGAACACTGAAGCTTTCTTT

J: TRBJ2-7
size: .
D: .
V: TRBV5-4
CDR3: CASSGDISHSYEQYF
DNA: TGTGCCAGCAGCGGGGACATATCTCACTCCTACGAGCAGTACTTC